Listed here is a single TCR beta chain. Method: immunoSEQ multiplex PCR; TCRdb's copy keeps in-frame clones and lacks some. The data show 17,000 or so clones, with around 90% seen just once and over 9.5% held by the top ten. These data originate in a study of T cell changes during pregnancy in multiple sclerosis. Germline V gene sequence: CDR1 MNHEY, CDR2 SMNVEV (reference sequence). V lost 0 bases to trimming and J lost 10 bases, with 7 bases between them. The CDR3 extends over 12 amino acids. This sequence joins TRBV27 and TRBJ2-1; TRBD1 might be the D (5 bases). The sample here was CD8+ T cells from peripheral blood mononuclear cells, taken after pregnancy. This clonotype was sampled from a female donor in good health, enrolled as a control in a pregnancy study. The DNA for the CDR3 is TGTGCCAGCAGTTTATCGTGGGGCGAGCAGTTCTTC. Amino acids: CASSLSWGEQFF.